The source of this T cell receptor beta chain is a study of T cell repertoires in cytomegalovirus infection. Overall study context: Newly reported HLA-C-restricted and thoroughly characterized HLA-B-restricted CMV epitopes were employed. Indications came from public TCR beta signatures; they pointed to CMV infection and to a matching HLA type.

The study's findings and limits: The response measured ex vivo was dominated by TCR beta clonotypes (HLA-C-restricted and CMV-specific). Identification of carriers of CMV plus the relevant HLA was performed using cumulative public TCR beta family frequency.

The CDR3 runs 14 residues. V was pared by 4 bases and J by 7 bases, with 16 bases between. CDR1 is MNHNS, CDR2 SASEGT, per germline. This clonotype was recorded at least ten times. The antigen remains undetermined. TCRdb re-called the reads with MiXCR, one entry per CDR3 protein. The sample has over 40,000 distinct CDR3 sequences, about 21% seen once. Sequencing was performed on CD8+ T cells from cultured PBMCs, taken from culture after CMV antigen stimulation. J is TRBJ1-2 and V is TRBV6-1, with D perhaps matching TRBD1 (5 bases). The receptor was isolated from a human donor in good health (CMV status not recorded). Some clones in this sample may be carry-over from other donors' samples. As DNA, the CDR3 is TGTGCCAGCAGTGGATACAGGAGTGGAGGTGGCTACACCTTC. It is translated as CASSGYRSGGGYTF.